This T cell receptor beta chain was sequenced for a study of blood T cell repertoires in COVID-19. At the level of the study: The cDNA or gDNA used as material had been derived from T cells, B-cell-depleted T cells, or PBMCs.

Study processing details: It was from reference gene primer amplification that nucleated cell counts were estimated. Sequenced by immunoSEQ multiplex PCR; TCRdb stores in-frame clones only, minus some. The V and J calls and clone size are taken from that table; D and trimming were inferred from the DNA. Seen here are over 200,000 clones, under 90% observed once, and the top ten hold about 6.5%. V dropped 5 bases and J dropped 4; count of bases not matched to a gene: 11. Germline V lookup: CDR1 SGHTA, CDR2 FQGNSA. This CDR3 has 17 amino acids. The rearrangement links TRBV7-2 to TRBJ2-3; TRBD2 aligns across 11 bases. Sequenced: peripheral blood. This sequence was found in a man aged 55 to 69 who had recovered from COVID-19. The CDR3 DNA reads TGTGCCAGCAGCCCCCCCGGGACTAGCGGAGGCCCAGATACGCAGTATTTT. This encodes CASSPPGTSGGPDTQYF.